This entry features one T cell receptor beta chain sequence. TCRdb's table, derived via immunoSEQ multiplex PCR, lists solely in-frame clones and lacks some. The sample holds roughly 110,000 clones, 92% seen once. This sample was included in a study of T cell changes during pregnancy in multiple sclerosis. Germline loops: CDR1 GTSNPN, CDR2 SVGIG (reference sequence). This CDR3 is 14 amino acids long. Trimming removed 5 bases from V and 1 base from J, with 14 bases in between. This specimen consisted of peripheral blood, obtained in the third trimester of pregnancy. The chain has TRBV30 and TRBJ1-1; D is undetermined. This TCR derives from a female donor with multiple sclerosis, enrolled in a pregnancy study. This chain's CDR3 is CAWGRGDPNTEAFF. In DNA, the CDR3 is TGTGCCTGGGGCCGCGGGGATCCGAACACTGAAGCTTTCTTT.